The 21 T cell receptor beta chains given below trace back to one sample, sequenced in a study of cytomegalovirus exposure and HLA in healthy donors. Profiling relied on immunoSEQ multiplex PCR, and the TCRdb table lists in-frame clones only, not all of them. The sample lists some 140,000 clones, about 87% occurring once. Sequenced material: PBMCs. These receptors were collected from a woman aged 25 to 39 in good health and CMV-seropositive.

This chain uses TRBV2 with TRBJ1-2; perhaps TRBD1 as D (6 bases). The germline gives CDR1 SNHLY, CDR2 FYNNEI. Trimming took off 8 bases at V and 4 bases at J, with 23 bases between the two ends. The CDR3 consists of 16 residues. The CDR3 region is CASGAGESGGFYGYTF. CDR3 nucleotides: TGTGCCAGCGGAGCAGGGGAAAGCGGGGGCTTCTATGGCTACACCTTC.

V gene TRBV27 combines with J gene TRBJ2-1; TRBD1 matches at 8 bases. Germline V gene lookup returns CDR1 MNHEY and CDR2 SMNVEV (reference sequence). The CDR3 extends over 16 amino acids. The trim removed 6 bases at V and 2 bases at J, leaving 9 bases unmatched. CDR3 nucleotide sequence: TGTGCCAGCAGCGCTGACAGGGGCCCCCCCTACAATGAGCAGTTCTTC. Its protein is CASSADRGPPYNEQFF.

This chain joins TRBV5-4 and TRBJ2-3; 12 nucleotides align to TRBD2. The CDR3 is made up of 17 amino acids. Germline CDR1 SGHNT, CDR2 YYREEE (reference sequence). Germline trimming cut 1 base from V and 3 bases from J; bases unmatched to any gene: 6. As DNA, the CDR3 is TGTGCCAGCAGCTTGTCGGCTAGCGGGGGGGGGACAGATACGCAGTATTTT. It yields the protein CASSLSASGGGTDTQYF.

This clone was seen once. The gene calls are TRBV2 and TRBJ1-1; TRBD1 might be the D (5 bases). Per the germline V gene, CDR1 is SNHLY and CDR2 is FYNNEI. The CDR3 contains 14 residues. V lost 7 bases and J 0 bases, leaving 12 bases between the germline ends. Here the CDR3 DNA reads TGTGCCAGCACTGGGGCTCGGATGAACACTGAAGCTTTCTTT. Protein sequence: CASTGARMNTEAFF.

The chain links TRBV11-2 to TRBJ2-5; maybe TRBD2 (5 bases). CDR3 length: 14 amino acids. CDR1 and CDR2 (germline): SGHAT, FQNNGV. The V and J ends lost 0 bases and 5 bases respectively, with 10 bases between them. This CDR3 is CASSLEWTEETQYF. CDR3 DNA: TGTGCCAGCAGCTTAGAATGGACTGAGGAGACCCAGTACTTC.

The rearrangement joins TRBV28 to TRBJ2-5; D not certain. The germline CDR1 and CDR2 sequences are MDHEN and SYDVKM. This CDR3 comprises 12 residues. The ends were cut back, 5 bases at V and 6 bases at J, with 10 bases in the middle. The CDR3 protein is CASSPRYKTQYF. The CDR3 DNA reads TGTGCCAGCAGTCCCAGGTATAAGACCCAGTACTTC.

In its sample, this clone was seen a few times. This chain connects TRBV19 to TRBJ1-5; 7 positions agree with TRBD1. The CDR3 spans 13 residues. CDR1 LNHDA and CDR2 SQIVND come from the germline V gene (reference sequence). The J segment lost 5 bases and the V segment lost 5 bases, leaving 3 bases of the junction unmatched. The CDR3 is CASSQTGDQPQHF. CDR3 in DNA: TGTGCCAGTAGTCAAACAGGGGATCAGCCCCAGCATTTT. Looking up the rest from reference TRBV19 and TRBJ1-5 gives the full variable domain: DGGITQSPKYLFRKEGQNVTLSCEQNLNHDAMYWYRQDPGQGLRLIYYSQIVNDFQKGDIAEGYSVSREKKESFPLTVTSAQKNPTAFYLCASSQTGDQPQHFGDGTRLSIL.

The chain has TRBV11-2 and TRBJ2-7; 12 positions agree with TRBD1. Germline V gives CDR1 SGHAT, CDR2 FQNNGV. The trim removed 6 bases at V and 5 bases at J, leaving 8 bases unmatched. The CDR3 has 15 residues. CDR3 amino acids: CASRKPGQGAHEQYF. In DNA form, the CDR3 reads TGTGCCAGCAGAAAACCGGGACAGGGGGCCCACGAGCAGTACTTC.

CDR3 in DNA: TGCGCCAGCAGCTGGGACATTGCAGCTAACACCGGGGAGCTGTTTTTT. Residues: CASSWDIAANTGELFF. The chain combines TRBV5-1 with TRBJ2-2; D is perhaps TRBD1 (6 bases). Germline V gives CDR1 SGHRS, CDR2 YFSETQ. V dropped 3 bases and J dropped 2 bases, with 14 bases sitting between them. The CDR3 has 16 amino acids.

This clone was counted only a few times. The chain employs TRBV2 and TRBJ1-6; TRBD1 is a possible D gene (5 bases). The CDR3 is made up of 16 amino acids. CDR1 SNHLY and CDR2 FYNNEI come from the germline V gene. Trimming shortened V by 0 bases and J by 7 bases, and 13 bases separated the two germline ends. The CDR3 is CASSEADQGRNSPLHF. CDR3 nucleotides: TGTGCCAGCAGTGAAGCAGATCAGGGTAGGAATTCACCCCTCCACTTT.

CDR3 sequence: CASSRERGSEQYF. For the CDR3, the DNA is TGCGCCAGCAGCCGTGAACGCGGATCCGAGCAGTACTTC. The chain has TRBV5-1 and TRBJ2-7; no clear D. The germline gives CDR1 SGHRS, CDR2 YFSETQ. V dropped 4 bases and J dropped 6 bases, with 14 bases sitting between them. The CDR3 is 13 residues long.

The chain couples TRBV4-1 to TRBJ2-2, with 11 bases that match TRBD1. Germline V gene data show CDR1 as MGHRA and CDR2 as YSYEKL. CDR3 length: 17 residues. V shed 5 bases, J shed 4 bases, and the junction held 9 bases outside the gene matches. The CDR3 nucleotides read TGCGCCAGCAGCTCACGGGGGACAGGGGGTTCCACCGGGGAGCTGTTTTTT. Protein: CASSSRGTGGSTGELFF.

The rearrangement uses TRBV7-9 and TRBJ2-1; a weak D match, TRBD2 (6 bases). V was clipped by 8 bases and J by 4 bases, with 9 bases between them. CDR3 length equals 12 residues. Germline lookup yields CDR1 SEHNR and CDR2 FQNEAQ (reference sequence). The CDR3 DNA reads TGTGCCAGCGGGAGGTTATACAATGAGCAGTTCTTC. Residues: CASGRLYNEQFF.

This CDR3 reads CASSLGVAYEQYF. Here the CDR3 DNA reads TGTGCCAGCAGCTTGGGTGTAGCATACGAGCAGTACTTC. This chain uses TRBV5-4 with TRBJ2-7; D gene unclear. The CDR3 has 13 amino acids. V lost 0 bases to trimming and J lost 4 bases, with 8 bases between them. Germline V CDR1 and CDR2: SGHNT, YYREEE (reference sequence).

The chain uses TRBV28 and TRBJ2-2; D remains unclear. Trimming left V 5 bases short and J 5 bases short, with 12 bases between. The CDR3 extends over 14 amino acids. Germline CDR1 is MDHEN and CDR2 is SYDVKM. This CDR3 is CASSPTIVTGELFF. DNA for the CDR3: TGTGCCAGCAGTCCAACTATCGTGACCGGGGAGCTGTTTTTT.

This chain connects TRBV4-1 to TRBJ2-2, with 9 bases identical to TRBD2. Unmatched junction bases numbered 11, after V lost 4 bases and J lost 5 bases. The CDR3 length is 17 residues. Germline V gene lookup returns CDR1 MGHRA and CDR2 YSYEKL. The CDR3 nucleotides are TGCGCCAGCAGCCTTCGTATCGGTAGCGGGAGTACCGGGGAGCTGTTTTTT. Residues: CASSLRIGSGSTGELFF.

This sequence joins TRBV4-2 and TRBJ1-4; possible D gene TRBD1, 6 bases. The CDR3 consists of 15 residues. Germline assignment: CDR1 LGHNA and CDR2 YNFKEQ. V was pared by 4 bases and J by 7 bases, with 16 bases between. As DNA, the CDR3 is TGTGCCAGCAGCCGGACACAGGGACCGGCTGAAAAACTGTTTTTT. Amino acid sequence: CASSRTQGPAEKLFF.

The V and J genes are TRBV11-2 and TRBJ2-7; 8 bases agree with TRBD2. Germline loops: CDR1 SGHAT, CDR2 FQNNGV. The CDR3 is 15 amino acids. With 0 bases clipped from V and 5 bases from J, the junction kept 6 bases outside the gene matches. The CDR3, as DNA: TGTGCCAGCAGCTTAGAAGGCGGGAGGTCCCACGAGCAGTACTTC. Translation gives CASSLEGGRSHEQYF.

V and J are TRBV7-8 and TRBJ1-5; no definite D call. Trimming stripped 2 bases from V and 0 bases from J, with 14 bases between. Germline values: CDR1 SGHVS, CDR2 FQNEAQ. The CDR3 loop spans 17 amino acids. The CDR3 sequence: CASSLLAGPTSNQPQHF. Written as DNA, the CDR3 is TGTGCCAGCAGCTTATTGGCAGGCCCTACTAGCAATCAGCCCCAGCATTTT.

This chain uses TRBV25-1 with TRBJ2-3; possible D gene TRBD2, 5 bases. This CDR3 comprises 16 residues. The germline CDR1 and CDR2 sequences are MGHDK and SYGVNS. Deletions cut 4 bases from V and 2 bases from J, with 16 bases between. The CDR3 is CASSARLGLDTDTQYF. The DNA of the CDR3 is TGTGCCAGCAGTGCACGGTTAGGACTGGACACAGATACGCAGTATTTT.

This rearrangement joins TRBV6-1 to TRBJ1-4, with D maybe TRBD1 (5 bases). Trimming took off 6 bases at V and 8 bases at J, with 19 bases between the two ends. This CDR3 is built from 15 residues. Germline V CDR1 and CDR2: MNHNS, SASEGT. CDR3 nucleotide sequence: TGTGCCAGCAGCCCCCTAATGGGGGGAGGAGAAAAACTGTTTTTT. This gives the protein CASSPLMGGGEKLFF.